This T cell receptor (beta chain) was sequenced for a study of OX40 agonist ivuxolimab in advanced cancers. Points from the study as a whole: Expanded clones tended on average to be more numerous among CD8+ T cells than CD4+.

Of note for this clone: What it binds is unknown.

Method: immunoSEQ multiplex PCR; TCRdb's copy keeps in-frame clones and lacks some. The repertoire includes about 40,000 clones, around 86% of them detected once, and about 12% sits in the top ten. The material was CD4+ or CD8+ T cells sorted from blood, obtained in a trial of the OX40 agonist ivuxolimab. This sequence originates from an adult with an advanced solid tumor such as melanoma, head and neck, liver or kidney cancer.

For the CDR3, the DNA is TGCAGCGTGATGGAGAGGGACAGCTCCTACGAGCAGTACTTC. Its protein is CSVMERDSSYEQYF. This rearrangement joins TRBV29-1 to TRBJ2-7; 7 nucleotides align to TRBD1. This CDR3 contains 14 residues. The V gene's germline CDR1 is SQVTM and CDR2 ANQGSEA. V was pared by 6 bases and J by 0 bases, with 8 bases of the junction left unmatched.